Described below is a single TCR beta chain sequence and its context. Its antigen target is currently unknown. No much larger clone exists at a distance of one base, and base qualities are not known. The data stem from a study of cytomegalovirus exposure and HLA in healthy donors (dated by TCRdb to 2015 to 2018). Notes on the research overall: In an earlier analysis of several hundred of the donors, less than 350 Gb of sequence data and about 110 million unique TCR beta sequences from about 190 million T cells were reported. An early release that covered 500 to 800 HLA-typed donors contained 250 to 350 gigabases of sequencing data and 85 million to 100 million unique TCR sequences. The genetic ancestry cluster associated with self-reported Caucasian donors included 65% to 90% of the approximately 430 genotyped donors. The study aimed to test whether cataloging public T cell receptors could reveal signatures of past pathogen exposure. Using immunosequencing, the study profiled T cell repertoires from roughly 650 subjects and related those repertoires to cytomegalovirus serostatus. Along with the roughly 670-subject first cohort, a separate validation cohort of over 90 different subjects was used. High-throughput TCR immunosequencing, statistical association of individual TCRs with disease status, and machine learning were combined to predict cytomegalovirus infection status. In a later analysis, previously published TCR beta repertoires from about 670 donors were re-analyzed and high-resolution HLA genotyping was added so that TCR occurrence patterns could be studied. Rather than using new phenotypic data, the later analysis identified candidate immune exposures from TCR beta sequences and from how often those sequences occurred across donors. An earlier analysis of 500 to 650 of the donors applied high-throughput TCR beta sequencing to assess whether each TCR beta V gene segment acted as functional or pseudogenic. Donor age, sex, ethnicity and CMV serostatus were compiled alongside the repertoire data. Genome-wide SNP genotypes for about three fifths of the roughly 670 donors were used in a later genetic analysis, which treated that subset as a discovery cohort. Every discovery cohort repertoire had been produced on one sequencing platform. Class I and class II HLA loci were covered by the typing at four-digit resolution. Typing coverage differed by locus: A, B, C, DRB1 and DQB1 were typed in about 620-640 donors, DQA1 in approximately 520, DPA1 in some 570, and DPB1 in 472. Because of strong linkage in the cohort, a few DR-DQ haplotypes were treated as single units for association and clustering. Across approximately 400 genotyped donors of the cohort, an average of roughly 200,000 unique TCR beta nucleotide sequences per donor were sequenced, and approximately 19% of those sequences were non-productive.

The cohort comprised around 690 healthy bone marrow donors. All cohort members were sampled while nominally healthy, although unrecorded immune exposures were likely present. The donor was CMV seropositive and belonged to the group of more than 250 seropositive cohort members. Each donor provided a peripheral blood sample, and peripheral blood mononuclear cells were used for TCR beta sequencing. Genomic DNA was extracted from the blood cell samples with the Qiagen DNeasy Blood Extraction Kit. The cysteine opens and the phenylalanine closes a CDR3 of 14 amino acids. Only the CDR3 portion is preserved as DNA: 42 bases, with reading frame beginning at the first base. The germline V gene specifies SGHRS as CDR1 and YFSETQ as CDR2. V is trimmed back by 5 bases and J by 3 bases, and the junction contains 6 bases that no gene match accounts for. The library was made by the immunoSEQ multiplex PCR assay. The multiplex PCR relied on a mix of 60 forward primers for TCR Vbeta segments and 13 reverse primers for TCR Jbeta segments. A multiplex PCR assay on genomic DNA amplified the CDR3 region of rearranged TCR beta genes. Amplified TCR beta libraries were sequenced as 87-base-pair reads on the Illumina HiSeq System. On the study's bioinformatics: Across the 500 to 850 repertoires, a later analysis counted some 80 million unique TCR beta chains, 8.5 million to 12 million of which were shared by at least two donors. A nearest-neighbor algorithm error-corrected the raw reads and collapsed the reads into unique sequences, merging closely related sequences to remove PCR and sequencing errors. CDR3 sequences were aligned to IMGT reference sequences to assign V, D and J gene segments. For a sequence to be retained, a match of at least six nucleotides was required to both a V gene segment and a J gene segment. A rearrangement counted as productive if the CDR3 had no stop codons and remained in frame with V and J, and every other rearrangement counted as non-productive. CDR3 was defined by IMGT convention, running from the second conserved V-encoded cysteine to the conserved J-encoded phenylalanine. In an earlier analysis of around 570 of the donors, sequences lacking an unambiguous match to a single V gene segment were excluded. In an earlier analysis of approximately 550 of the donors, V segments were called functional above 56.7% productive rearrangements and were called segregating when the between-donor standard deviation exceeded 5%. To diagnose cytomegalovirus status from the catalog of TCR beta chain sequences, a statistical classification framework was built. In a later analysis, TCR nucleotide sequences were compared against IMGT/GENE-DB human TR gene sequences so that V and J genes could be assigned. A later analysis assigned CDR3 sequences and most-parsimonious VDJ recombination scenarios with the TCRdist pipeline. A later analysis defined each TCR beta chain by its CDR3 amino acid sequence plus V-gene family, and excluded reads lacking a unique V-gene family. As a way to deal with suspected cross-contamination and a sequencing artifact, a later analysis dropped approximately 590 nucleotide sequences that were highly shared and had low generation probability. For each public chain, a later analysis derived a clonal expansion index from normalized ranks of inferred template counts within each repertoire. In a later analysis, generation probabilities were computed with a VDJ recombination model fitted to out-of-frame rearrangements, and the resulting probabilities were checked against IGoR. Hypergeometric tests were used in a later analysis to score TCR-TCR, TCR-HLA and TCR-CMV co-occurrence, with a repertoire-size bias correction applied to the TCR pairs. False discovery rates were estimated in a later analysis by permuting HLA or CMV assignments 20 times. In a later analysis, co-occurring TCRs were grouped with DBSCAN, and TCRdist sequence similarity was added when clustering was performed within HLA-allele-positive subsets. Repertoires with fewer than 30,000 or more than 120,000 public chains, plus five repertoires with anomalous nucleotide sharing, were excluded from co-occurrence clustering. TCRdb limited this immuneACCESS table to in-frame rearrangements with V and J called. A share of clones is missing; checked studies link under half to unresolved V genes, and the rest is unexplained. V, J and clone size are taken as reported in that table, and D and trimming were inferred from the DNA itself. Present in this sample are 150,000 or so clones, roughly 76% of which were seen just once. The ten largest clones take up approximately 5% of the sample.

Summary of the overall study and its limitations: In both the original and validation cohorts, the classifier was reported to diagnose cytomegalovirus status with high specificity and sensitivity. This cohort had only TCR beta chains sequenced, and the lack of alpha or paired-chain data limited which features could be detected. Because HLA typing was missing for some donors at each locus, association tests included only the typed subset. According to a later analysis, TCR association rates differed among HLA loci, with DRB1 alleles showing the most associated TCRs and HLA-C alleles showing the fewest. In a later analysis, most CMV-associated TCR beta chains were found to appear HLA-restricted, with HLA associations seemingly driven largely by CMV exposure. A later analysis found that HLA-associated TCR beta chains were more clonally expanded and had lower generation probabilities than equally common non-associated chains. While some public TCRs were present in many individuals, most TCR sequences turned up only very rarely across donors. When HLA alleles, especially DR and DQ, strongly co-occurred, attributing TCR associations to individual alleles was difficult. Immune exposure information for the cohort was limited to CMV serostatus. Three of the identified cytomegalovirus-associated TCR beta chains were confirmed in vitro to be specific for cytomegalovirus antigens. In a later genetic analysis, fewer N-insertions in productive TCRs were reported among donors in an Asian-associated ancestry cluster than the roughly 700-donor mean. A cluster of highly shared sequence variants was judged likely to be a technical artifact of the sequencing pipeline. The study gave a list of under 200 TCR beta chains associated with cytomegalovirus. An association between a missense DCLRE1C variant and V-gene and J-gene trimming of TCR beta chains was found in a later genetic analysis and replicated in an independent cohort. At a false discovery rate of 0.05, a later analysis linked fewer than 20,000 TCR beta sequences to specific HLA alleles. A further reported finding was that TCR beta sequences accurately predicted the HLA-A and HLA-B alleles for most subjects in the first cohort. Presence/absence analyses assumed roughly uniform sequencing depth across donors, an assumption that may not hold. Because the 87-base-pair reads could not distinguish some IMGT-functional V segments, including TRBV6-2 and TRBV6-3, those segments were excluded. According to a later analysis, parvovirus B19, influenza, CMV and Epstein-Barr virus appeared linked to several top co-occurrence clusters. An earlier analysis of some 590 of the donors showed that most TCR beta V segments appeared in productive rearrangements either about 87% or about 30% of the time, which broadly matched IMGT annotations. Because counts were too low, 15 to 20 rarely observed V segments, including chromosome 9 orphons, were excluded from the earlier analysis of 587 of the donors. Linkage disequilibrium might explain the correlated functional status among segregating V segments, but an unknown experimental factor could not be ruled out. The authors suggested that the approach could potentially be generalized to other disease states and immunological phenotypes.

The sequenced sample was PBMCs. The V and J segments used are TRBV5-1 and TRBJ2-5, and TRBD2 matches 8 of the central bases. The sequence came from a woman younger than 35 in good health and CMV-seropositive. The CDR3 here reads CASRTGLGEETQYF. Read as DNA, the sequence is TGCGCCAGCAGGACGGGACTAGGGGAAGAGACCCAGTACTTC. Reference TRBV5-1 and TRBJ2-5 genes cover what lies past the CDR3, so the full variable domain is KAGVTQTPRYLIKTRGQQVTLSCSPISGHRSVSWYQQTPGQGLQFLFEYFSETQRNKGNFPGRFSGRQFSNSRSEMNVSTLELGDSALYLCASRTGLGEETQYFGPGTRLLVL.